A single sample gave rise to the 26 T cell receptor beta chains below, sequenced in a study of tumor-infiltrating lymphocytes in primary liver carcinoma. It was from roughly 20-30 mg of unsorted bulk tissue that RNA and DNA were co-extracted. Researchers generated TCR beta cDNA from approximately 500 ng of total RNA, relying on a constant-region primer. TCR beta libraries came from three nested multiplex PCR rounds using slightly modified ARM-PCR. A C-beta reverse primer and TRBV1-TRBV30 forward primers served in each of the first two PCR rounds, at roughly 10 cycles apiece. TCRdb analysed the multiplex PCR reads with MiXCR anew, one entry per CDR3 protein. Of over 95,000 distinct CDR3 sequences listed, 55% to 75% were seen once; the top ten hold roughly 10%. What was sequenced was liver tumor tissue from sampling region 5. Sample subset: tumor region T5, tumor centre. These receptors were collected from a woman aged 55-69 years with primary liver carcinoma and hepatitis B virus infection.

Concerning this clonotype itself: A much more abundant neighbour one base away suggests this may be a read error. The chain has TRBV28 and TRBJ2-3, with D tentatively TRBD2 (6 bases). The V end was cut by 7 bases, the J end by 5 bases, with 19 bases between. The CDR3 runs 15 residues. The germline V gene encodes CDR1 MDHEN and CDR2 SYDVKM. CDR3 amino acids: CASTTGCGIIDTQYF. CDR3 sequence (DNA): TGTGCCAGCACAACAGGTTGCGGGATTATAGATACGCAGTATTTT.

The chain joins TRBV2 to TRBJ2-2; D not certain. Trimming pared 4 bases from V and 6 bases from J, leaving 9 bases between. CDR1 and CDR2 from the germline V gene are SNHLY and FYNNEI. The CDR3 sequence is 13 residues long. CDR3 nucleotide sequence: TGTGCCAGCAGTGCTAAACTTTCCGGGGAGCTGTTTTTT. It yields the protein CASSAKLSGELFF.

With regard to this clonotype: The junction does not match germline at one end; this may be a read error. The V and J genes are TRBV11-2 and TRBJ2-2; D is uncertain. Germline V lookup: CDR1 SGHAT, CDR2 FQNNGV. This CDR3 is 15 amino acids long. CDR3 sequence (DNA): TGTACCAGCAGCCCTCCGCGAGGACCGACCGGCGAGCTGTTTTTT. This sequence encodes CTSSPPRGPTGELFF.

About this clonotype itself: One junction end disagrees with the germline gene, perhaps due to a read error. The CDR3 DNA is TGTACCAGCAGCCAAGAACCCAGCGGGAGGGCGGACAATGAGCAGTTCTTC. This encodes CTSSQEPSGRADNEQFF. The V gene is TRBV4-1, the J gene TRBJ2-1; 10 bases fit TRBD2. The CDR3 sequence is 17 residues long. The germline gives CDR1 MGHRA, CDR2 YSYEKL.

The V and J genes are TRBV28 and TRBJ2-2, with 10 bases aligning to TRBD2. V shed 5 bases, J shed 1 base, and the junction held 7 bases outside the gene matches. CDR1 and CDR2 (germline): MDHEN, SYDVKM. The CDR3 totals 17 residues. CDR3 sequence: CASSSTGTSVNTGELFF. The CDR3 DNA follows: TGTGCCAGCAGTAGTACGGGGACTAGCGTGAACACCGGGGAGCTGTTTTTT.

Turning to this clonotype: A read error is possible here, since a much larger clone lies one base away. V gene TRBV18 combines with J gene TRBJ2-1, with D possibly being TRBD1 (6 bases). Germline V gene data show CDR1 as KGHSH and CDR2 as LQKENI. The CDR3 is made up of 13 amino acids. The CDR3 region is CASWPTGYNEHFF. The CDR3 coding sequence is TGTGCCAGCTGGCCGACAGGCTACAATGAGCACTTCTTC.

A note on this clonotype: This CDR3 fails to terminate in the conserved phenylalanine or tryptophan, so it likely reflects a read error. CDR3 bases: TGTGCCAGCAGTTCTGGGGTGCCCGGGGAGCTGTTTCTT. It encodes CASSSGVPGELFL. The chain couples TRBV6-2 or TRBV6-3 to TRBJ2-2; D is unresolved. Germline loops: CDR1 MNHEY, CDR2 SVGEGT. This CDR3 is 13 amino acids long. Trimming left V 4 bases short and J 6 bases short, with 9 bases between.

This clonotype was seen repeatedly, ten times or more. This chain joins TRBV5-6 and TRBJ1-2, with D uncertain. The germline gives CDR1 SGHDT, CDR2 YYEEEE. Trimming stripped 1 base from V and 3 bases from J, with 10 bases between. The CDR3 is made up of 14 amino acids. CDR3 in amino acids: CASSLRREYYGYTF. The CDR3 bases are TGTGCCAGCAGCTTGAGAAGGGAATACTATGGCTACACCTTC.

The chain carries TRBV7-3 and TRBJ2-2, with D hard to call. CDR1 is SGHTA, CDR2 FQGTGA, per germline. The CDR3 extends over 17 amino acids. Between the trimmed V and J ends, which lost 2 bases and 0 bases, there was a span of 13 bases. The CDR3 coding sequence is TGTGCCAGCAGCTTACTCCCAATTAACGCGAACACCGGGGAGCTGTTTTTT. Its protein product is CASSLLPINANTGELFF.

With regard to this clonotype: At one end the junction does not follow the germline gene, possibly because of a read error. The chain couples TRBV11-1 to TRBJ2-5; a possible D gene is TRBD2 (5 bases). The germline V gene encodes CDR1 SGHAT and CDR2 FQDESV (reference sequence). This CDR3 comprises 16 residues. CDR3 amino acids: CACSLVGGGRRESQYF. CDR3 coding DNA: TGTGCCTGCAGCTTAGTGGGTGGAGGACGCCGAGAGAGCCAGTACTTC.

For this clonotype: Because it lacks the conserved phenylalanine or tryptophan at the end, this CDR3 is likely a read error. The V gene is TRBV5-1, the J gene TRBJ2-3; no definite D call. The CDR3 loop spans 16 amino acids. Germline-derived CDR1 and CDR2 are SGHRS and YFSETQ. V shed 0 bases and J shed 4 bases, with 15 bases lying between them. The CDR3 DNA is TGCGCCAGCAGCTTGGGGCGGACCTCACCCGCAGATACGCAGTATCTT. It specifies CASSLGRTSPADTQYL.

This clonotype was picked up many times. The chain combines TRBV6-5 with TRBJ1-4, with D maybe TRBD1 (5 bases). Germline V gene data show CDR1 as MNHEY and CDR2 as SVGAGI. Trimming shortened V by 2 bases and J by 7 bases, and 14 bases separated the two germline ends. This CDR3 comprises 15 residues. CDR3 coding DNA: TGTGCCAGCAGTTACGGGGCCCAGGGATTTGAAAAACTGTTTTTT. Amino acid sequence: CASSYGAQGFEKLFF.

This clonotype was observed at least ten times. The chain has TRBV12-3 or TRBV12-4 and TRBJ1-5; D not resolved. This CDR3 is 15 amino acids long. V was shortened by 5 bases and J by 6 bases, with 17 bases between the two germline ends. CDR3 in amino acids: CASSPRQGRGQPQHF. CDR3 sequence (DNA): TGTGCCAGCAGTCCCCGCCAAGGGCGGGGTCAGCCCCAGCATTTT.

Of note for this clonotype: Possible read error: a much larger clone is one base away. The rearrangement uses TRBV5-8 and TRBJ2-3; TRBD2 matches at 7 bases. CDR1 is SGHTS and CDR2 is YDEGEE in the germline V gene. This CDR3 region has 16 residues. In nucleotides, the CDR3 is TGTGCCAGCAGCTCGACTAGCCAAGTTAGCACATATACGCAGTATTTT. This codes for CASSSTSQVSTYTQYF. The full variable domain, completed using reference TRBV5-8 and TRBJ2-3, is EAGVTQSPTHLIKTRGQQATLRCSPISGHTSVYWYQQALGLGLQFLLWYDEGEERNRGNFPPRFSGRQFPNYSSELNVNALELEDSALYLCASSSTSQVSTYTQYFGPGTRLTVL.

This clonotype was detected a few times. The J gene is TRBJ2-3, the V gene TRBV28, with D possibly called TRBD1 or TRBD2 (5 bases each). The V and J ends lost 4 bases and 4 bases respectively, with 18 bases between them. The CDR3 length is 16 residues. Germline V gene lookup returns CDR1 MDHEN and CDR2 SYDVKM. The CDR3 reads CASSSPAKLGADTQYF. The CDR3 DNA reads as TGTGCCAGCAGTTCCCCAGCGAAACTAGGGGCAGATACGCAGTATTTT.

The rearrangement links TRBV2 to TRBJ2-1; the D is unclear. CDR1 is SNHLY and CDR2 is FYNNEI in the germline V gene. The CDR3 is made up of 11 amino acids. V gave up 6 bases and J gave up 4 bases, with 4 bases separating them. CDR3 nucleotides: TGTGCCAGCAGGGAATACAATGAGCAGTTCTTC. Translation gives CASREYNEQFF.

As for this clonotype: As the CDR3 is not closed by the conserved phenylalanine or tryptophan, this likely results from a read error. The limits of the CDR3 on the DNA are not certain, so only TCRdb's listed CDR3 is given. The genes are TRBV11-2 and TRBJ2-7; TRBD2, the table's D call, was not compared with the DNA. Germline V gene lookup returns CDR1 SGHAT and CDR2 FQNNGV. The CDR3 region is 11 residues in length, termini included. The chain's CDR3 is CASSSASSLES.

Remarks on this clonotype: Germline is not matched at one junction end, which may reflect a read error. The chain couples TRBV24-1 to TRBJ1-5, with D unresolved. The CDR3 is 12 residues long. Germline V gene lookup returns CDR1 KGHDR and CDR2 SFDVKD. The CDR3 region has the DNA TGTGCCACAAGTGATCCAAATCAGCCCCACCATTTT. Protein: CATSDPNQPHHF.

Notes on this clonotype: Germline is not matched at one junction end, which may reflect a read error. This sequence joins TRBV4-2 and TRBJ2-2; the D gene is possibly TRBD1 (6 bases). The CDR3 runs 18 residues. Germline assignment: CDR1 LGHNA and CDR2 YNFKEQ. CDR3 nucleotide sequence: TGTGCCAGCAGCCCTTACGGGTCGGGACACGGAAACCCCGGGGAGCTGCTTTTT. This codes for CASSPYGSGHGNPGELLF.

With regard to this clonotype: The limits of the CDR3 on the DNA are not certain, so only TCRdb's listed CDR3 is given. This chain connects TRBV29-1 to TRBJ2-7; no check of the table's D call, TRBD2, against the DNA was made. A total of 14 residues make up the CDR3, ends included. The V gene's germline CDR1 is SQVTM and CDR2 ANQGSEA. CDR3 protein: CSVEVAGGIYEQHF.

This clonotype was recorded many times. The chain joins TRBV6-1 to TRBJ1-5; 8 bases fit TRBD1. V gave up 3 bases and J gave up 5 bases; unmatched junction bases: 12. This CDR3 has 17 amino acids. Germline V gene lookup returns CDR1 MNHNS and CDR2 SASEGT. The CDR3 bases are TGTGCCAGCAGTGATCGCGGGACCCGGGACAGGTATCAGCCCCAGCATTTT. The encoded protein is CASSDRGTRDRYQPQHF.

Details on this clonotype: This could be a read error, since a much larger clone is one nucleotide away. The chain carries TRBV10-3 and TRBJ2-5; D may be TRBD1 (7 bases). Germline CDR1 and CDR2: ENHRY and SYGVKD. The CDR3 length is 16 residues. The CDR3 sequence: CAISEKGASVRETRYF. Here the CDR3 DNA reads TGTGCCATCAGTGAGAAGGGGGCTAGCGTAAGAGAGACCCGGTACTTC.

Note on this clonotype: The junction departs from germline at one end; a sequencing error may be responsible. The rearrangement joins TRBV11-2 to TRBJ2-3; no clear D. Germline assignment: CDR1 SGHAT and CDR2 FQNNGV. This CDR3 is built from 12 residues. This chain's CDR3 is CASSPWAGTQYF. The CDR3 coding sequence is TGTGCCAGCAGCCCCTGGGCTGGTACGCAGTATTTC.

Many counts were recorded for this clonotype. CDR3 loop: CASSLERGSTEAFF. CDR3 nucleotides: TGCGCCAGCAGCTTGGAACGGGGAAGCACTGAAGCTTTCTTT. V and J are TRBV5-1 and TRBJ1-1; D gene uncertain. CDR3 length: 14 amino acids. Germline loops: CDR1 SGHRS, CDR2 YFSETQ. The V gene lost 0 bases and the J gene lost 4 bases, with 10 bases spanning the gap.

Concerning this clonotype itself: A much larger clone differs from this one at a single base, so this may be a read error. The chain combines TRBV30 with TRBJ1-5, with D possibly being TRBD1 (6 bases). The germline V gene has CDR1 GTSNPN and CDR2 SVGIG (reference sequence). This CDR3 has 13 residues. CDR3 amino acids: CVWTADSNQPQHF. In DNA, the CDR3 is TGTGTCTGGACAGCTGATAGCAATCAGCCCCAGCATTTT.

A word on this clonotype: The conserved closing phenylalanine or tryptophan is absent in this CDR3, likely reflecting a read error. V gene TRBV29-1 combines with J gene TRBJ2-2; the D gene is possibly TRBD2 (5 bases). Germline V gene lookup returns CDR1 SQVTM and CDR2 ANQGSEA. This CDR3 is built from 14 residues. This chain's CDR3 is CSVSKSSGTEELFI. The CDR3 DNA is TGCAGCGTTTCAAAGTCCAGCGGCACCGAGGAGCTGTTTATT.